One T cell receptor beta chain is described in this entry. Antigen unknown. Donors, healthy HIV-negative adults, lacked recent acute infections or vaccinations. The entry originates in a study of shared clonotypes between healthy human individuals. Study-level background: Donor ages ranged 18 to 49 years: a couple of women, a few men.

Overall study findings and caveats: Memory subsets generally showed lower estimated richness than naive subsets.

Per the original data handling: Junction-only sequences without quality scores came from ImmunoSEQ, so filtering differed. Method: immunoSEQ multiplex PCR; TCRdb's copy keeps in-frame clones and lacks some. Clone size and V and J calls were adopted from that table, with D and trimming inferred from the DNA. The sample lists about 1.1 million clones, around three quarters occurring once. Germline values: CDR1 SGHTA, CDR2 FQGNSA. The CDR3 has 17 residues. V dropped 0 bases and J dropped 5; count of bases not matched to a gene: 5. This rearrangement joins TRBV7-2 to TRBJ2-2; 11 bases agree with TRBD2. The sequencing sample was made of memory CD4+ T cells from PBMCs. Specified subset: CD45RA-negative fraction. The receptor's source is a man aged 18 to 35 in good health. Some clones in this sample may be carry-over from other donors' samples. The CDR3 nucleotides are TGTGCCAGCAGCTTAGCGCGGACTAGCGGGCGGACCGGGGAGCTGTTTTTT. This sequence encodes CASSLARTSGRTGELFF.